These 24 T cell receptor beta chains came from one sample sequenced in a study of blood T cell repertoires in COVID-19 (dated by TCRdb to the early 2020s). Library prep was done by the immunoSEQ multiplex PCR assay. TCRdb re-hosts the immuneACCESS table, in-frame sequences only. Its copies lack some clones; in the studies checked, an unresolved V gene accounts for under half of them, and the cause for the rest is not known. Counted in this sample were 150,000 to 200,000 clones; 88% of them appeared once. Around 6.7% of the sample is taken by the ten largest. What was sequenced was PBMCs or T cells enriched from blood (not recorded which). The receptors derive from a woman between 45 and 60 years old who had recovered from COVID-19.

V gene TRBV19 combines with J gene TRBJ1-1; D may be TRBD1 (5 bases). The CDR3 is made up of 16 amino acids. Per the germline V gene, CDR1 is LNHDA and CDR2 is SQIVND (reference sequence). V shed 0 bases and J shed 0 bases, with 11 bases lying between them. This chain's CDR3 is CASSIDQGRVNTEAFF. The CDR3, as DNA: TGTGCCAGTAGTATAGATCAGGGCAGAGTGAACACTGAAGCTTTCTTT.

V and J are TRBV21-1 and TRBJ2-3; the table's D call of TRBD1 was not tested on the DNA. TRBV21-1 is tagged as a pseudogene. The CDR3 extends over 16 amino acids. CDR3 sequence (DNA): TGTGCCAGCAGCAAATCGCGCCAGGGTCGGACAGATACGCAGTATTTT. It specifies CASSKSRQGRTDTQYF.

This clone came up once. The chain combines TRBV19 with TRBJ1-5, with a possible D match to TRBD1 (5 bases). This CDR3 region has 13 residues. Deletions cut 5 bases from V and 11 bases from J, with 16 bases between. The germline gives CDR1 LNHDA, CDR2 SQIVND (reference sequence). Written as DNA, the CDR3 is TGTGCCAGTAGTCGGGGGTGGGATGGGACCCAGCATTTT. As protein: CASSRGWDGTQHF.

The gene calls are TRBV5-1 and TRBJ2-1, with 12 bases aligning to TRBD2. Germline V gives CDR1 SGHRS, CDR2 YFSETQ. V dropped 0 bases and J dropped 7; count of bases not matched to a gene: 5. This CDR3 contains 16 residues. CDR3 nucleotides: TGCGCCAGCAGCTTGGTTGCTAGCGGGGGGGTTAATGAGCAGTTCTTC. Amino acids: CASSLVASGGVNEQFF.

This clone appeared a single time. CDR3 DNA sequence: TGCGCCAGTACGACAGGGGGCGCGTACACTGAAGCTTTCTTT. Protein: CASTTGGAYTEAFF. This chain joins TRBV5-1 and TRBJ1-1; TRBD1 matches at 10 bases. J gave up 3 bases and V 8 bases, and 7 bases lay outside the gene matches. In germline, CDR1 is SGHRS, CDR2 YFSETQ. This CDR3 is built from 14 residues.

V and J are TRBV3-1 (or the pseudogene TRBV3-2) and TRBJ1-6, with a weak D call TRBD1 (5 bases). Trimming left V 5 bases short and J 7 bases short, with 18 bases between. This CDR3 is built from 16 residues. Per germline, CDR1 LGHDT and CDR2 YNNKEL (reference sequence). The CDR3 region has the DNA TGTGCCAGCAGCGCCTACGCCCGGGGGTTGAATTCACCCCTCCACTTT. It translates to CASSAYARGLNSPLHF.

The CDR3 DNA follows: TGCGCCAGCAGACTAGCGGGCAACAATGAGCAGTTCTTC. Protein product: CASRLAGNNEQFF. The gene calls are TRBV5-1 and TRBJ2-1, with TRBD2 matching over 9 bases. In germline, CDR1 is SGHRS, CDR2 YFSETQ. Trimming at V came to 5 bases and at J to 5 bases, leaving 2 bases not matched to a gene. The CDR3 spans 13 residues.

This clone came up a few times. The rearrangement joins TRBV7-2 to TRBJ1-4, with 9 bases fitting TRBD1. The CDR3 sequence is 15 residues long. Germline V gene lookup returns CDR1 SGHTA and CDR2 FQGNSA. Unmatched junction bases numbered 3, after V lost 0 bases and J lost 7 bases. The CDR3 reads CASSLAGQGFEKLFF. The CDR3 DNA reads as TGTGCCAGCAGCTTAGCCGGACAGGGGTTTGAAAAACTGTTTTTT.

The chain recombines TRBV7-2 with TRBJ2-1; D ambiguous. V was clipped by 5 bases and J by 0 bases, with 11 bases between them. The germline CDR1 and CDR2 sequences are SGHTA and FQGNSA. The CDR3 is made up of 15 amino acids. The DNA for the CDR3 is TGTGCCAGCAGCCGTAGCAGTTACTCCTACAATGAGCAGTTCTTC. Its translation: CASSRSSYSYNEQFF.

CDR3 region: CASSQDLAAFAEQFF. The CDR3 nucleotides read TGTGCCAGCAGCCAAGACCTAGCCGCCTTCGCCGAGCAGTTCTTC. This chain uses TRBV4-2 with TRBJ2-1; D is perhaps TRBD2 (5 bases). CDR3 length: 15 amino acids. Germline CDR1 reads LGHNA; CDR2 reads YNFKEQ. Trimming removed 0 bases at V and 10 bases at J, with 16 bases between.

CDR3 DNA sequence: TGCGCCAGCAGCGTGACAGGGAATGAAAAACTGTTTTTT. This codes for CASSVTGNEKLFF. V and J are TRBV5-1 and TRBJ1-4; TRBD1 matches 7 bases. V lost 4 bases, J lost 5 bases, and 2 bases stayed unmatched. Germline CDR1 is SGHRS and CDR2 is YFSETQ. The CDR3 is made up of 13 amino acids. The full variable domain, in which reference TRBV5-1 and TRBJ1-4 provide the parts outside the CDR3, is KAGVTQTPRYLIKTRGQQVTLSCSPISGHRSVSWYQQTPGQGLQFLFEYFSETQRNKGNFPGRFSGRQFSNSRSEMNVSTLELGDSALYLCASSVTGNEKLFFGSGTQLSVL.

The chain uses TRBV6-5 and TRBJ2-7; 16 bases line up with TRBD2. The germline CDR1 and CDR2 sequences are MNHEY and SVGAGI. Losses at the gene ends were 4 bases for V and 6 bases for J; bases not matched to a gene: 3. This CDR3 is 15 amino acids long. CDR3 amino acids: CASSWGLAGGGEQYF. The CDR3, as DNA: TGTGCCAGCAGTTGGGGACTAGCGGGGGGGGGCGAGCAGTACTTC.

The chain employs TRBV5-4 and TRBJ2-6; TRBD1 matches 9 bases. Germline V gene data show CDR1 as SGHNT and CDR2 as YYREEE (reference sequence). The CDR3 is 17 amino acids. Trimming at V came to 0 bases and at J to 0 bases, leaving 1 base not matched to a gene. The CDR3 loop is CASSLADRGSGANVLTF. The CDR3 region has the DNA TGTGCCAGCAGCTTGGCGGACAGGGGCTCTGGGGCCAACGTCCTGACTTTC.

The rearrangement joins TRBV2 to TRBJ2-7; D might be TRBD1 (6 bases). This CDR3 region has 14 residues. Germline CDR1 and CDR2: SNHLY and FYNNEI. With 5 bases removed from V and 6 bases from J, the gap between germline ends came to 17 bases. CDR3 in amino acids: CASSRLLQGPEQYF. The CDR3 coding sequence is TGTGCCAGCAGTCGACTCCTACAGGGTCCCGAGCAGTACTTC.

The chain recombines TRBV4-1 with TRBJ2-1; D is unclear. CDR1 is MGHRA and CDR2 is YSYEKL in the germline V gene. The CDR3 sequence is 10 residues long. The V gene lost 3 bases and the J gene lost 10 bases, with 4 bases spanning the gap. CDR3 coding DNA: TGCGCCAGCAGCCACGGGGAGCAGTTCTTC. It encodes CASSHGEQFF.

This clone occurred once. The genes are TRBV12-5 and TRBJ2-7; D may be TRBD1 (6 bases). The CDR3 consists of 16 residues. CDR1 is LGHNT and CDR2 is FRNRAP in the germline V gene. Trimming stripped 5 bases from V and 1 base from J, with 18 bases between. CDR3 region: CASGLVLGGPSYEQYF. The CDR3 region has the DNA TGTGCTAGTGGTCTAGTACTTGGGGGCCCATCCTACGAGCAGTACTTC.

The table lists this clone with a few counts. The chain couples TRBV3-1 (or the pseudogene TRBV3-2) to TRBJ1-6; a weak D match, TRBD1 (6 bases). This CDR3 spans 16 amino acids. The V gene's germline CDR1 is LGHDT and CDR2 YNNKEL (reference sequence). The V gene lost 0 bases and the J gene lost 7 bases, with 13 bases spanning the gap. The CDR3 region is CASSQDAGEVNSPLHF. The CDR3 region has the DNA TGTGCCAGCAGCCAAGATGCAGGGGAAGTCAATTCACCCCTCCACTTT.

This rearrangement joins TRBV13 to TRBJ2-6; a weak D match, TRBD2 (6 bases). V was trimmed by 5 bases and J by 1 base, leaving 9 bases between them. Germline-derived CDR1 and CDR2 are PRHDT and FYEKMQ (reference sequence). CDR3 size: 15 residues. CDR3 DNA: TGTGCCAGCAGCCAAGGGACTTCTGGGGCCAACGTCCTGACTTTC. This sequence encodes CASSQGTSGANVLTF.

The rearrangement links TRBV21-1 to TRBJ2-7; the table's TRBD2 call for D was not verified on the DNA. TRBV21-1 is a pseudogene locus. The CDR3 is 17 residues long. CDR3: CASTTPGLAAPTLEQYF. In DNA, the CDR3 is TGTGCCAGCACCACTCCGGGACTAGCGGCTCCTACGCTCGAGCAGTACTTC.

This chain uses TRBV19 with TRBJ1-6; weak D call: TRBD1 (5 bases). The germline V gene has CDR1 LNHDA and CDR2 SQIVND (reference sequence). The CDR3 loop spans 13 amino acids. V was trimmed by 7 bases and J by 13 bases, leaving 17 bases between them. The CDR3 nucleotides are TGTGCCAGTACGGGGGTCGGGGATGGGCCCCTCCACTTT. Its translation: CASTGVGDGPLHF.

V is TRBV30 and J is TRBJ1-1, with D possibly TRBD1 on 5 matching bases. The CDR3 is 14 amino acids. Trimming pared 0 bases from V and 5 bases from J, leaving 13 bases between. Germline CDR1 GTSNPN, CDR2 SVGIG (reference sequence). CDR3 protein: CAWSVLQGGTEAFF. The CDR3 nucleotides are TGTGCCTGGAGTGTACTCCAGGGTGGAACTGAAGCTTTCTTT.

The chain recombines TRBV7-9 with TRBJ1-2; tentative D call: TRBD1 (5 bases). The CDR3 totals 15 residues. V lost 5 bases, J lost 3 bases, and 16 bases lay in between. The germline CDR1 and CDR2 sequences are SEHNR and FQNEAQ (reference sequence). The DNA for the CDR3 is TGTGCCAGCAGCGCGACGGGACGGAGGGACTATGGCTACACCTTC. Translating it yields CASSATGRRDYGYTF.

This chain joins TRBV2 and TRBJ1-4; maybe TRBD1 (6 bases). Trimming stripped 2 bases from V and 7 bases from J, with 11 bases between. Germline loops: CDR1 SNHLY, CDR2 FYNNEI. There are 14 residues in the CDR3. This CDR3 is CASSERGAFEKLFF. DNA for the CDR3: TGTGCCAGCAGTGAACGGGGGGCTTTTGAAAAACTGTTTTTT.

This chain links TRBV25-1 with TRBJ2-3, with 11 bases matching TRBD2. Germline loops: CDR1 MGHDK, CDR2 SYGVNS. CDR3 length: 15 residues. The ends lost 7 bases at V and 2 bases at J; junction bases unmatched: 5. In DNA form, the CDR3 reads TGTGCCAGCATTAGCGGGGGGGCGAACACAGATACGCAGTATTTT. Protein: CASISGGANTDTQYF.